This entry lists 27 T cell receptor beta chains sequenced from one sample in a study of blood T cell repertoires in COVID-19. Method: immunoSEQ multiplex PCR; TCRdb's copy keeps in-frame clones and lacks some. The top ten hold 3.5% to 4.5% of the sample, which has under 350,000 clones, over 75% seen once. Sequences were obtained from PBMCs or T cells enriched from blood (not recorded which). These receptors were taken from a man in his thirties or forties who had recovered from COVID-19.

The V gene is TRBV7-9, the J gene TRBJ1-4, with TRBD1 identical over 9 bases. The CDR3 has 15 amino acids. Germline V gene sequence: CDR1 SEHNR, CDR2 FQNEAQ (reference sequence). After removal of 5 bases from V and 8 bases from J, the junction contained 9 bases not matched to a gene. The CDR3 region is CASSERQGVNEKLFF. DNA for the CDR3: TGTGCCAGCAGCGAAAGACAGGGGGTGAACGAAAAACTGTTTTTT.

The gene calls are TRBV2 and TRBJ2-3, with D possibly being TRBD2 (6 bases). Germline CDR1 and CDR2: SNHLY and FYNNEI. This CDR3 comprises 14 residues. Between the trimmed V and J ends, which lost 8 bases and 0 bases, there was a span of 12 bases. The CDR3 region is CASRVEGSTDTQYF. The CDR3 nucleotides are TGTGCCAGCCGGGTGGAGGGGAGCACAGATACGCAGTATTTT.

The chain has TRBV6-5 and TRBJ1-2; 9 bases are a match to TRBD1. V lost 6 bases, J lost 3 bases, and 8 bases stayed unmatched. The CDR3 contains 15 residues. Germline V gene sequence: CDR1 MNHEY, CDR2 SVGAGI. The CDR3 DNA reads TGTGCCAGCAGAAACAGGGGACAGGGAGACTATGGCTACACCTTC. The encoded protein is CASRNRGQGDYGYTF.

The chain links TRBV18 to TRBJ2-7; 8 bases map to TRBD1. Germline CDR1 and CDR2: KGHSH and LQKENI. CDR3 length: 13 residues. Germline trimming cut 3 bases from V and 3 bases from J; bases unmatched to any gene: 1. DNA of the CDR3: TGTGCCAGCTCACCCACAGGGGGCTACGAGCAGTACTTC. The encoded protein is CASSPTGGYEQYF.

This chain links TRBV12-3 or TRBV12-4 with TRBJ2-3; unclear D gene. The V and J ends lost 2 bases and 6 bases respectively, with 9 bases between them. The CDR3 contains 13 residues. This CDR3 reads CASSLSPRDTQYF. CDR3 nucleotide sequence: TGTGCCAGCAGTTTATCGCCGAGGGATACGCAGTATTTT.

The chain employs TRBV5-1 and TRBJ1-2; the match to TRBD1 covers 8 bases. The germline V gene encodes CDR1 SGHRS and CDR2 YFSETQ. The J segment lost 6 bases and the V segment lost 7 bases, leaving 8 bases of the junction unmatched. The CDR3 length is 13 residues. CDR3 bases: TGCGCCAGCGGCCCGACAGGGGCCAATGGCTACACCTTC. This sequence encodes CASGPTGANGYTF.

The rearrangement uses TRBV2 and TRBJ1-2; 8 bases line up with TRBD1. Germline V CDR1 and CDR2: SNHLY, FYNNEI. With 6 bases clipped from V and 7 bases from J, the junction kept 4 bases outside the gene matches. This CDR3 contains 12 residues. CDR3 sequence reads: CASRRTGGGYTF. The CDR3 DNA reads as TGTGCCAGCAGGAGAACAGGGGGTGGCTACACCTTC.

This chain connects TRBV27 to TRBJ1-1; no reliable D call. The CDR3 is 13 residues long. Germline CDR1 and CDR2: MNHEY and SMNVEV (reference sequence). V lost 6 bases and J 1 base, leaving 9 bases between the germline ends. The chain's CDR3 is CASSLVQNTEAFF. CDR3 DNA sequence: TGTGCCAGCAGCCTAGTCCAGAACACTGAAGCTTTCTTT.

The V gene is TRBV6-4, the J gene TRBJ1-6, with D hard to call. V lost 2 bases, J lost 5 bases, and 4 bases lay in between. This CDR3 spans 13 amino acids. From germline, CDR1 is MRHNA and CDR2 SNTAGT. The CDR3 bases are TGTGCCAGCAGTGACGGGCATAATTCACCCCTCCACTTT. Its protein product is CASSDGHNSPLHF.

The CDR3 region has the DNA TGTGCCAGCAGTGTCCGACTAGCGGGGGCCATCAACACCGGGGAGCTGTTTTTT. Protein sequence: CASSVRLAGAINTGELFF. The chain joins TRBV2 to TRBJ2-2; TRBD2 matches at 12 bases. There are 18 residues in the CDR3. V trimming: 4 bases; J trimming: 2 bases; junction bases outside the gene matches: 8. CDR1 is SNHLY and CDR2 is FYNNEI in the germline V gene. Looking up the rest from reference TRBV2 and TRBJ2-2 gives the full variable domain: EPEVTQTPSHQVTQMGQEVILRCVPISNHLYFYWYRQILGQKVEFLVSFYNNEISEKSEIFDDQFSVERPDGSNFTLKIRSTKLEDSAMYFCASSVRLAGAINTGELFFGEGSRLTVL.

The gene calls are TRBV24-1 and TRBJ2-6, with 9 bases identical to TRBD1. V shed 0 bases, J shed 0 bases, and the junction held 5 bases outside the gene matches. The germline V gene has CDR1 KGHDR and CDR2 SFDVKD. The CDR3 has 19 amino acids. Written as DNA, the CDR3 is TGTGCCACCAGTGATTTGGCTGGGACAGGGAGCTCTGGGGCCAACGTCCTGACTTTC. The encoded protein is CATSDLAGTGSSGANVLTF.

This clone was observed once. V gene TRBV5-4 combines with J gene TRBJ1-1; no clear D. V lost 4 bases, J lost 5 bases, and 18 bases lay in between. Germline V gene data show CDR1 as SGHNT and CDR2 as YYREEE (reference sequence). This CDR3 comprises 15 residues. As DNA, the CDR3 is TGTGCCAGCAGCCGCCTCGGGGTCCTGGGGACTGAAGCTTTCTTT. Its translation: CASSRLGVLGTEAFF.

Written as DNA, the CDR3 is TGTGCCAGCAGTTACAGGGAGGGAAACATTCAGTACTTC. This gives the protein CASSYREGNIQYF. J is TRBJ2-4 and V is TRBV6-5; 7 bases map to TRBD2. The CDR3 contains 13 residues. The junction had 1 base not matched to a gene; V was cut back by 2 bases and J by 6 bases. The germline gives CDR1 MNHEY, CDR2 SVGAGI.

This clone was detected once. The chain is built from TRBV27 and TRBJ1-6, with 9 bases lining up with TRBD1. From germline, CDR1 is MNHEY and CDR2 SMNVEV (reference sequence). CDR3 length: 14 amino acids. J gave up 6 bases and V 4 bases, and 1 base lay outside the gene matches. The CDR3, as DNA: TGTGCCAGCAGTTGGGACAGGGCTAATTCACCCCTCCACTTT. This codes for CASSWDRANSPLHF.

The V call is TRBV13, the J call TRBJ2-5, with TRBD1 matching over 7 bases. The CDR3 has 14 amino acids. V trimming: 6 bases; J trimming: 0 bases; junction bases outside the gene matches: 4. Germline CDR1 is PRHDT and CDR2 is FYEKMQ (reference sequence). The CDR3 loop reads CASSIDRDQETQYF. The CDR3 DNA follows: TGTGCCAGCAGTATAGACAGGGACCAAGAGACCCAGTACTTC.

This chain links TRBV19 with TRBJ1-6; possibly TRBD1 for D (5 bases). Trimming shortened V by 6 bases and J by 5 bases, and 14 bases separated the two germline ends. The CDR3 extends over 15 amino acids. Germline V gives CDR1 LNHDA, CDR2 SQIVND (reference sequence). CDR3 coding DNA: TGTGCCAGTAGCTATCCCGACAGAAATAATTCACCCCTCCACTTT. This sequence encodes CASSYPDRNNSPLHF.

V gene TRBV5-1 combines with J gene TRBJ2-7; weak D call: TRBD1 (5 bases). The CDR3 is made up of 14 amino acids. Germline lookup yields CDR1 SGHRS and CDR2 YFSETQ. The V and J ends lost 0 bases and 6 bases respectively, with 13 bases between them. CDR3: CASSLVGALSEQYF. CDR3 sequence (DNA): TGCGCCAGCAGCTTGGTAGGGGCCCTCTCCGAGCAGTACTTC.

This chain connects TRBV2 to TRBJ2-1; D uncertain. Germline V gives CDR1 SNHLY, CDR2 FYNNEI. The CDR3 is 14 amino acids. V lost 3 bases and J 4 bases, leaving 10 bases between the germline ends. The CDR3 coding sequence is TGTGCCAGCAGTGAGTCCCGACTTTACAATGAGCAGTTCTTC. Residues: CASSESRLYNEQFF.

The chain employs TRBV7-9 and TRBJ2-5; D gene ambiguous. Germline V lookup: CDR1 SEHNR, CDR2 FQNEAQ (reference sequence). The CDR3 sequence is 14 residues long. V was trimmed by 5 bases and J by 5 bases, leaving 15 bases between them. CDR3 DNA: TGTGCCAGCAGCCAAACGACTCTCCAGGAGACCCAGTACTTC. Its translation: CASSQTTLQETQYF.

V is TRBV23-1 and J is TRBJ2-1; TRBD1 is a possible D gene (6 bases). TRBV23-1 is an ORF; its function is uncertain. V lost 1 base and J 3 bases, leaving 16 bases between the germline ends. CDR3 length equals 17 residues. Here the CDR3 reads CASSQWIQGTCYNEQFF. For the CDR3, the DNA is TGCGCCAGCAGTCAATGGATACAGGGAACTTGCTACAATGAGCAGTTCTTC.

The chain links TRBV5-1 to TRBJ1-1, with a tentative D call TRBD1 (5 bases). The CDR3 has 13 residues. Trimming removed 9 bases at V and 2 bases at J, with 14 bases between. Germline V lookup: CDR1 SGHRS, CDR2 YFSETQ. The CDR3 sequence is CATSTEINTEAFF. The CDR3 nucleotides are TGCGCCACTTCGACAGAAATTAACACTGAAGCTTTCTTT.

This clone was picked up a small number of times. The chain uses TRBV4-1 and TRBJ1-1; the D gene is possibly TRBD1 (5 bases). CDR3 length equals 13 residues. CDR1 and CDR2 (germline): MGHRA, YSYEKL. Trimming took off 1 base at V and 4 bases at J, with 7 bases between the two ends. The CDR3 region is CASSQGRGTEAFF. In nucleotides, the CDR3 is TGCGCCAGCAGCCAAGGTAGGGGCACTGAAGCTTTCTTT.

The chain carries TRBV6-5 and TRBJ1-1; a possible D gene is TRBD1 (6 bases). Germline loops: CDR1 MNHEY, CDR2 SVGAGI. The CDR3 is made up of 14 amino acids. The V and J ends lost 8 bases and 0 bases respectively, with 13 bases between them. CDR3 in amino acids: CASDTTGMNTEAFF. The CDR3 DNA sequence: TGTGCCAGCGATACTACAGGGATGAACACTGAAGCTTTCTTT.

The chain joins TRBV2 to TRBJ2-1; 11 nucleotides line up with TRBD2. This CDR3 has 14 amino acids. The V segment lost 11 bases and the J segment 5 bases; nucleotides outside the gene matches: 8. Looked up from germline, CDR1 is SNHLY and CDR2 is FYNNEI. The chain's CDR3 is CAGVAGGPDNEQFF. Here the CDR3 DNA reads TGTGCCGGAGTAGCGGGAGGGCCCGACAATGAGCAGTTCTTC.

The rearrangement uses TRBV2 and TRBJ1-6, with D possibly being TRBD1 (5 bases). Trimming stripped 7 bases from V and 7 bases from J, with 11 bases between. CDR3 length: 13 amino acids. CDR1 is SNHLY and CDR2 is FYNNEI in the germline V gene. The CDR3 region has the DNA TGTGCCAGCATAAGGGGCCGGAATTCACCCCTCCACTTT. Its protein product is CASIRGRNSPLHF.

V usage is TRBV9 and J usage is TRBJ2-5, with a possible D match to TRBD2 (6 bases). Trimming shortened V by 4 bases and J by 1 base, and 17 bases separated the two germline ends. The CDR3 covers 16 residues. Per the germline V gene, CDR1 is SGDLS and CDR2 is YYNGEE. The CDR3 nucleotides are TGTGCCAGCAGCCAACCAGGGCGGCGGGGCCAAGAGACCCAGTACTTC. Translation gives CASSQPGRRGQETQYF.

V is TRBV4-1 and J is TRBJ1-1; D might be TRBD1 (6 bases). This CDR3 has 18 residues. V was trimmed by 7 bases and J by 6 bases, leaving 30 bases between them. The V gene's germline CDR1 is MGHRA and CDR2 YSYEKL. The CDR3 DNA reads as TGCGCCAGCACCTCCAAGATTGGGGGGGGCGCGGGGACGGCTGAAGCTTTCTTT. This codes for CASTSKIGGGAGTAEAFF.